The 22 T cell receptor beta chains reported below all come from one sample, sequenced in a study of blood T cell repertoires in COVID-19. Some clones are missing from TCRdb's copy, which holds only in-frame ones; the method was immunoSEQ multiplex PCR. Among about 170,000 clones listed, 83% were seen once. The sample taken for sequencing was peripheral blood. The receptors were sampled from a woman older than 75 with acute or convalescent COVID-19.

This clone was counted a few times. This chain connects TRBV5-1 to TRBJ2-2, with 7 bases lining up with TRBD1. This CDR3 has 17 residues. V was pared by 4 bases and J by 1 base, with 10 bases of the junction left unmatched. The germline CDR1 and CDR2 sequences are SGHRS and YFSETQ. CDR3 nucleotides: TGCGCCAGCAGCACCGGGACAGCCTCGCTGAACACCGGGGAGCTGTTTTTT. Protein sequence: CASSTGTASLNTGELFF.

The chain is built from TRBV19 and TRBJ2-5; TRBD2 agrees at 8 bases. The CDR3 contains 14 residues. Germline V gives CDR1 LNHDA, CDR2 SQIVND (reference sequence). The junction had 9 bases not matched to a gene; V was cut back by 7 bases and J by 5 bases. The CDR3 region is CASTPGGVRETQYF. The CDR3 bases are TGTGCCAGTACCCCCGGGGGGGTACGGGAGACCCAGTACTTC.

This clone appeared a few times. The DNA for the CDR3 is TGTGCCAGCCGGGAAGACAGGGAAGCCTCCTACGAGCAGTACTTC. Translated: CASREDREASYEQYF. The chain couples TRBV28 to TRBJ2-7, with TRBD1 identical over 7 bases. Germline V CDR1 and CDR2: MDHEN, SYDVKM. The CDR3 runs 15 residues. With 8 bases clipped from V and 0 bases from J, the junction kept 10 bases outside the gene matches.

This clone has just a few counts. The chain uses TRBV7-2 and TRBJ2-5; tentative D call: TRBD2 (6 bases). Germline CDR1 and CDR2: SGHTA and FQGNSA. V was pared by 0 bases and J by 5 bases, with 16 bases between. The CDR3 extends over 16 amino acids. Here the CDR3 DNA reads TGTGCCAGCAGCTTAGCAGTTAGGGGAGGCGGGGAGACCCAGTACTTC. Translation: CASSLAVRGGGETQYF.

CDR3 coding DNA: TGTGCCAGCAGCAGCGGTGGTTCTACAGCTTTCACAGATACGCAGTATTTT. It is translated as CASSSGGSTAFTDTQYF. The V call is TRBV7-6, the J call TRBJ2-3; a weak D match, TRBD2 (5 bases). Trimming pared 5 bases from V and 2 bases from J, leaving 20 bases between. This CDR3 comprises 17 residues. The germline CDR1 and CDR2 sequences are SGHVS and FNYEAQ.

This rearrangement joins TRBV5-1 to TRBJ1-1, with a tentative D call TRBD1 (6 bases). Germline lookup yields CDR1 SGHRS and CDR2 YFSETQ. CDR3 length: 15 residues. V lost 4 bases to trimming and J lost 4 bases, with 17 bases between them. In nucleotides, the CDR3 is TGCGCCAGCAGCCGAGAAGAGGGGGTGGGCACTGAAGCTTTCTTT. The encoded protein is CASSREEGVGTEAFF.

The V gene is TRBV28, the J gene TRBJ1-2; 8 bases line up with TRBD1. J was trimmed by 5 bases and V by 3 bases; bases with no gene match: 5. The CDR3 covers 14 residues. The V gene's germline CDR1 is MDHEN and CDR2 SYDVKM. The chain's CDR3 is CASSFPGGGYGYTF. Written as DNA, the CDR3 is TGTGCCAGCAGTTTCCCAGGGGGCGGATATGGCTACACCTTC.

The chain joins TRBV19 to TRBJ2-5; D possibly corresponds to TRBD2 (6 bases). Germline lookup yields CDR1 LNHDA and CDR2 SQIVND (reference sequence). CDR3 length: 13 amino acids. V was pared by 0 bases and J by 5 bases, with 7 bases between. CDR3 region: CASSIDGGETQYF. The CDR3 DNA is TGTGCCAGTAGTATAGACGGGGGTGAGACCCAGTACTTC.

The CDR3 sequence is CASSQGFQARGNQPQHF. The CDR3 nucleotides read TGCGCCAGCAGCCAAGGTTTTCAGGCGCGGGGGAATCAGCCCCAGCATTTT. V and J are TRBV4-1 and TRBJ1-5; TRBD1 is a possible D gene (5 bases). The germline V and J ends were trimmed by 1 base and 4 bases, with 17 bases remaining between them. Germline loops: CDR1 MGHRA, CDR2 YSYEKL. The CDR3 covers 17 residues.

This chain connects TRBV7-9 to TRBJ2-7; D gene ambiguous. The CDR3 length is 12 residues. V was shortened by 3 bases and J by 4 bases, with 7 bases between the two germline ends. CDR1 is SEHNR, CDR2 FQNEAQ, per germline (reference sequence). The CDR3 here is CASSFSQYEQYF. Written as DNA, the CDR3 is TGTGCCAGCAGCTTCTCCCAGTACGAGCAGTACTTC.

This rearrangement joins TRBV6-5 to TRBJ2-5; 8 nucleotides agree with TRBD1. After removal of 8 bases from V and 1 base from J, the junction contained 3 bases not matched to a gene. The V gene's germline CDR1 is MNHEY and CDR2 SVGAGI. The CDR3 runs 13 residues. CDR3 amino acids: CASGQGRQETQYF. The DNA for the CDR3 is TGTGCCAGCGGACAGGGCCGCCAAGAGACCCAGTACTTC.

V is TRBV7-9 and J is TRBJ2-1; 9 bases fit TRBD1. This CDR3 comprises 15 residues. V was pared by 4 bases and J by 5 bases, with 6 bases of the junction left unmatched. CDR1 is SEHNR, CDR2 FQNEAQ, per germline (reference sequence). CDR3 DNA sequence: TGTGCCAGCAGCTCCGACAGGGGGTCGGACAATGAGCAGTTCTTC. Protein: CASSSDRGSDNEQFF.

In this sample, this clone turned up once. The CDR3 region has the DNA TGTGCCAGCAGCGTAGAAGGACAGGGAGAGACCCAGTACTTC. It translates to CASSVEGQGETQYF. The chain has TRBV9 and TRBJ2-5, with 8 bases matching TRBD1. Trimming at V came to 0 bases and at J to 4 bases, leaving 2 bases not matched to a gene. CDR1 and CDR2 (germline): SGDLS, YYNGEE. The CDR3 length is 14 residues.

The chain couples TRBV4-2 to TRBJ2-1; 7 bases align to TRBD1. V was clipped by 1 base and J by 5 bases; unmatched bases: 5. The CDR3 sequence is 15 residues long. The V gene's germline CDR1 is LGHNA and CDR2 YNFKEQ. This chain's CDR3 is CASSQAVGQHNEQFF. The CDR3 coding sequence is TGTGCCAGCAGCCAAGCGGTGGGACAGCACAATGAGCAGTTCTTC.

For the CDR3, the DNA is TGTGCCAGCAGTTTCGACAGGGCTGGCTACACCTTC. Its protein product is CASSFDRAGYTF. The chain is built from TRBV6-5 and TRBJ1-2, with 7 bases aligning to TRBD1. CDR3 length equals 12 residues. V trimming: 4 bases; J trimming: 7 bases; junction bases outside the gene matches: 3. Germline V CDR1 and CDR2: MNHEY, SVGAGI.

The J gene is TRBJ2-3, the V gene TRBV5-8, with TRBD2 identical over 9 bases. The CDR3 is made up of 16 amino acids. J gave up 1 base and V 0 bases, and 3 bases lay outside the gene matches. Germline lookup yields CDR1 SGHTS and CDR2 YDEGEE. Here the CDR3 reads CASSLGLAGGTDTQYF. CDR3 coding DNA: TGTGCCAGCAGCTTGGGCTTAGCGGGGGGCACAGATACGCAGTATTTT.

The chain combines TRBV29-1 with TRBJ1-1, with TRBD1 matching over 11 bases. Germline CDR1 is SQVTM and CDR2 is ANQGSEA. CDR3 length: 13 residues. V lost 7 bases and J lost 8; bases outside the gene matches: 9. As DNA, the CDR3 is TGCAGCGGACAATTCGGACAGGGGGCGGAAGCTTTCTTT. The encoded protein is CSGQFGQGAEAFF.

J is TRBJ2-2 and V is TRBV9; the match to TRBD1 covers 7 bases. The CDR3 consists of 14 residues. With 0 bases clipped from V and 7 bases from J, the junction kept 3 bases outside the gene matches. Germline-derived CDR1 and CDR2 are SGDLS and YYNGEE. The CDR3 sequence: CASSVDRGNGELFF. For the CDR3, the DNA is TGTGCCAGCAGCGTAGACAGGGGCAACGGGGAGCTGTTTTTT.

The chain links TRBV27 to TRBJ2-3; TRBD2 aligns across 11 bases. This CDR3 comprises 15 residues. With V trimmed by 4 bases and J by 9 bases, 9 bases remained unmatched. In germline, CDR1 is MNHEY, CDR2 SMNVEV (reference sequence). The CDR3 DNA sequence: TGTGCCAGCAGTTCTAGCGGGGGGCCATCGAAAACGCAGTATTTT. Translating it yields CASSSSGGPSKTQYF.

The chain has TRBV6-2 or TRBV6-3 and TRBJ1-1, with 9 nucleotides matching TRBD1. Germline CDR1 reads MNHEY; CDR2 reads SVGEGT. The CDR3 totals 14 residues. V was clipped by 5 bases and J by 4 bases; unmatched bases: 5. In DNA form, the CDR3 reads TGTGCCAGCAGTACCCCGACAGGGGGCACTGAAGCTTTCTTT. Encoded protein: CASSTPTGGTEAFF.

The chain joins TRBV5-1 to TRBJ1-1; D remains unclear. CDR1 and CDR2 (germline): SGHRS, YFSETQ. The CDR3 loop spans 16 amino acids. The germline V and J ends were trimmed by 0 bases and 0 bases, with 12 bases remaining between them. CDR3 coding DNA: TGCGCCAGCAGCTTGGAAAACAGCTTCATGAACACTGAAGCTTTCTTT. This gives the protein CASSLENSFMNTEAFF.

V usage is TRBV29-1 and J usage is TRBJ1-2, with D unresolved. The V end lost 2 bases, the J end lost 8 bases, and 18 bases lay between the germline ends. CDR1 is SQVTM and CDR2 is ANQGSEA in the germline V gene. The CDR3 loop spans 14 amino acids. The DNA for the CDR3 is TGCAGCGTTGAACGAGCAGGCGTGTCGTCAGGCTACACCTTC. This codes for CSVERAGVSSGYTF.